This is a list of T cell receptor beta chains from one sample in a study of control samples from healthy donors and cancer patients. Sequencing used immunoSEQ multiplex PCR; TCRdb keeps in-frame clones, though not all of them. The repertoire includes about 86,000 clones, 94% of them detected once, and 4.8% sits in the top ten. Sequenced: blood. Every receptor here comes from a woman under 30 in good health. The CDR3 runs from the conserved cysteine through the conserved F or W. The D gene is left open where the match is weak. Expanded clones are given a class, and other clones once, few, many or no size at all.

J: TRBJ2-1
D: TRBD2
size: .
V: TRBV9
length: 17
DNA: TGTGCCAGCAGCGTAGATCGGACTAGCGGGGGATACAATGAGCAGTTCTTC
CDR3: CASSVDRTSGGYNEQFF

J: TRBJ2-1
D: TRBD2
size: .
V: TRBV6-5
length: 14
DNA: TGTGCCAGCAGTTCTCAGCCTCTAGCGGGTGAGCAGTTCTTC
CDR3: CASSSQPLAGEQFF

J: TRBJ2-1
D: TRBD2
size: .
V: TRBV27
length: 20
DNA: TGTGCCAGCAGTCATTATATCATACCCCTAGCGGGAGGCACCTACAATGAGCAGTTCTTC
CDR3: CASSHYIIPLAGGTYNEQFF

J: TRBJ2-1
D: .
size: once
V: TRBV9
length: 14
DNA: TGTGCCAGCAGCGTCGGCGGGACCTACAATGAGCAGTTCTTC
CDR3: CASSVGGTYNEQFF

J: TRBJ1-5
D: .
size: .
V: TRBV7-2
length: 18
DNA: TGTGCCAGCAGCCCCGGGACGGGGGGCGGAAGGAGCAATCAGCCCCAGCATTTT
CDR3: CASSPGTGGGRSNQPQHF

J: TRBJ2-3
D: TRBD2
size: .
V: TRBV12-5
length: 16
DNA: TGTGCTAGTGGTTTACTGATGGCGGGAGGGCAAGGGACGCAGTATTTT
CDR3: CASGLLMAGGQGTQYF

J: TRBJ2-3
D: TRBD1
size: .
V: TRBV5-4
length: 14
DNA: TGTGCCAGCAAGACAGGGGGCGTTTCGGATACGCAGTATTTT
CDR3: CASKTGGVSDTQYF

J: TRBJ1-2
D: .
size: .
V: TRBV28
length: 16
DNA: TGTGCCAGCAGTTTATTGTCCCCCAGCGGGGGCTATGGCTACACCTTC
CDR3: CASSLLSPSGGYGYTF

J: TRBJ2-4
D: .
size: .
V: TRBV5-1
length: 13
DNA: TGCGCCAGCAGCTTGACAGTAGGGAACATTCAGTACTTC
CDR3: CASSLTVGNIQYF

J: TRBJ2-7
D: TRBD1
size: .
V: TRBV27
length: 13
DNA: TGTGCCAGCAGACAGGGGTCAACCTACGAGCAGTACTTC
CDR3: CASRQGSTYEQYF

J: TRBJ2-5
D: .
size: .
V: TRBV27
length: 15
DNA: TGTGCCAGCAGTTTTTGGGAGAACGGCCGGGAGACCCAGTACTTC
CDR3: CASSFWENGRETQYF

J: TRBJ1-5
D: .
size: .
V: TRBV28
length: 14
DNA: TGTGCCAGCAGTCCCCTCGTGGCGGGTCAGCCCCAGCATTTT
CDR3: CASSPLVAGQPQHF

J: TRBJ1-2
D: .
size: .
V: TRBV11-1
length: 15
DNA: TGTGCCAGCAGCTCAGGACACGGGCCCCCTGAGGGCTACACCTTC
CDR3: CASSSGHGPPEGYTF

J: TRBJ1-5
D: TRBD1
size: .
V: TRBV28
length: 16
DNA: TGTGCCAGCAGAAGAGAAGGGGGCTCGGGCAATCAGCCCCAGCATTTT
CDR3: CASRREGGSGNQPQHF

J: TRBJ1-1
D: .
size: .
V: TRBV1
length: 17
DNA: TGCACCAGCAGCCAAAAGGACAGGGCTGGGGACGACACTGAAGCTTTCTTT
CDR3: CTSSQKDRAGDDTEAFF

J: TRBJ1-1
D: .
size: .
V: TRBV6-5
length: 14
DNA: TGTGCCAGCAGTTTAGGGATTCGGGACACTGAAGCTTTCTTT
CDR3: CASSLGIRDTEAFF

J: TRBJ1-2
D: .
size: .
V: TRBV7-2
length: 16
DNA: TGTGCCAGCAGCTCAAGGGACGGTACAACTAACTATGGCTACACCTTC
CDR3: CASSSRDGTTNYGYTF

J: TRBJ2-2
D: .
size: .
V: TRBV25-1
length: 12
DNA: TGTGCCAGCAGTGAGGTCGGAAGCGAGCTGTTTTTT
CDR3: CASSEVGSELFF

J: TRBJ2-7
D: .
size: .
V: TRBV6-5
length: 13
DNA: TGTGCCAGCAGTTACTCGGGGCTGTACGAGCAGTACTTC
CDR3: CASSYSGLYEQYF

J: TRBJ2-7
D: .
size: .
V: TRBV29-1
length: 12
DNA: TGCAGCGTTGAGGGGTCAGGGTACGAGCAGTACTTC
CDR3: CSVEGSGYEQYF

J: TRBJ1-6
D: .
size: .
V: TRBV3-1/TRBV3-2
length: 16
DNA: TGTGCCAGCAGCCAAGGGTGGGGGACCTATAATTCACCCCTCCACTTT
CDR3: CASSQGWGTYNSPLHF

J: TRBJ1-2
D: TRBD1
size: .
V: TRBV28
length: 16
DNA: TGTGCCAGCAGTTTACGGTGGACAGGTGATAGGGGTGGCTACACCTTC
CDR3: CASSLRWTGDRGGYTF

J: TRBJ1-1
D: .
size: .
V: TRBV5-1
length: 15
DNA: TGCGCCAGCAGCGCCACCACAGGGTTGAACACTGAAGCTTTCTTT
CDR3: CASSATTGLNTEAFF

J: TRBJ2-1
D: .
size: .
V: TRBV6-5
length: 13
DNA: TGTGCCAGCACCAGAGTAGTAGGCAATGAGCAGTTCTTC
CDR3: CASTRVVGNEQFF

J: TRBJ1-1
D: .
size: .
V: TRBV10-2
length: 13
DNA: TGCGCCAGCGAAAAAGTAAGGGGCACTGAAGCTTTCTTT
CDR3: CASEKVRGTEAFF

J: TRBJ2-1
D: TRBD1
size: .
V: TRBV11-1
length: 14
DNA: TGTGCCAGCAGCTTAGTGGCAGGGGGCAATGAGCAGTTCTTC
CDR3: CASSLVAGGNEQFF

J: TRBJ1-4
D: .
size: .
V: TRBV27
length: 15
DNA: TGTGCCAGCAGTTTATCGGAGGGTTTGTCTCAAAAACTGTTTTTT
CDR3: CASSLSEGLSQKLFF

J: TRBJ2-3
D: TRBD2
size: .
V: TRBV5-1
length: 15
DNA: TGCGCCAGCAGGCCCACTAGCGGTAGCACAGATACGCAGTATTTT
CDR3: CASRPTSGSTDTQYF

J: TRBJ2-5
D: .
size: once
V: TRBV5-4
length: 15
DNA: TGTGCCAGCAGCTTGAAAGGGCAGGGAGGCGAGACCCAGTACTTC
CDR3: CASSLKGQGGETQYF

J: TRBJ1-5
D: .
size: once
V: TRBV27
length: 15
DNA: TGTGCCAGCAGTTTATCGGGGATCGGCAATCAGCCCCAGCATTTT
CDR3: CASSLSGIGNQPQHF

J: TRBJ1-1
D: .
size: once
V: TRBV19
length: 13
DNA: TGTGCCAGTATTGACAGCTTGAACACTGAAGCTTTCTTT
CDR3: CASIDSLNTEAFF

J: TRBJ1-5
D: .
size: .
V: TRBV28
length: 12
DNA: TGTGCCAGCAGGAACCCGGGCGGGCCCCAGCATTTT
CDR3: CASRNPGGPQHF

J: TRBJ2-7
D: .
size: .
V: TRBV3-1/TRBV3-2
length: 17
DNA: TGTGCCAGCAGCCAAGACCCCCGGGCAGGGGATCCCTACGAGCAGTACTTC
CDR3: CASSQDPRAGDPYEQYF

J: TRBJ1-1
D: .
size: .
V: TRBV5-1
length: 13
DNA: TGCGCCAGCAGCTTGTCAGACGGATTTGAAGCTTTCTTT
CDR3: CASSLSDGFEAFF

J: TRBJ1-2
D: TRBD1
size: .
V: TRBV14
length: 15
DNA: TGTGCCAGCAGCCAAGCAAACAGGGGGCACTATGGCTACACCTTC
CDR3: CASSQANRGHYGYTF